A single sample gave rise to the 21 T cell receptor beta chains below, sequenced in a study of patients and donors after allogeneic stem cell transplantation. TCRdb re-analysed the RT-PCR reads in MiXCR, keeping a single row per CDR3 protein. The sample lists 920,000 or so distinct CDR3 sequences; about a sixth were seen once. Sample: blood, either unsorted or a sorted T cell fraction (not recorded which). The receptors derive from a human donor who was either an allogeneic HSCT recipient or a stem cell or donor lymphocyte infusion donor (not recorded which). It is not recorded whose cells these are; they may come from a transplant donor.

CDR3 sequence reads: CASSLALALFYNEQFF. CDR3 coding DNA: TGTGCCAGCAGTTTGGCTTTGGCCTTATTTTACAATGAGCAGTTCTTC. The chain uses TRBV12-3 or TRBV12-4 and TRBJ2-1, with D unclear. The CDR3 has 16 amino acids. Trimming cost V 3 bases and J 4 bases, with 16 bases left between them.

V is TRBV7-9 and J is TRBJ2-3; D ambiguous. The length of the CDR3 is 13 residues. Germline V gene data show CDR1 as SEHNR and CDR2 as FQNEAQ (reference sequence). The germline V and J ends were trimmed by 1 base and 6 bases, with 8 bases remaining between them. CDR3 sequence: CASSLVSMDTQYF. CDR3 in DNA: TGTGCCAGCAGCTTAGTGTCTATGGATACGCAGTATTTT.

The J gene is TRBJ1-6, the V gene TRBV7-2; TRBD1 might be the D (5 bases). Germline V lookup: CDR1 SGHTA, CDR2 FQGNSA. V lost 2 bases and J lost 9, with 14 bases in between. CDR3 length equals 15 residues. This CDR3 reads CASSLKGTPGSPLHF. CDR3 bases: TGTGCCAGCAGCTTAAAGGGGACGCCGGGTTCACCCCTCCACTTT.

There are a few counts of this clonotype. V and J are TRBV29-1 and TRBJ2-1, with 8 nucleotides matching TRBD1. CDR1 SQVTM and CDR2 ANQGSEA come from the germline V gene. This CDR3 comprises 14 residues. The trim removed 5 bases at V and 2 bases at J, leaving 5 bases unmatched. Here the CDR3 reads CSVCTGGPYNEQFF. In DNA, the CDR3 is TGCAGCGTTTGTACAGGGGGGCCCTACAATGAGCAGTTCTTC.

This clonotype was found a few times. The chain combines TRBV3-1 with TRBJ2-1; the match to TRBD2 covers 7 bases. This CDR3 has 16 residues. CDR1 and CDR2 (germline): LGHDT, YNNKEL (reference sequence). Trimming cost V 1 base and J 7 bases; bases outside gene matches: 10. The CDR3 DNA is TGTGCCAGCAGCCAAGGCCGACTAGCTCCCGGGAATGAGCAGTTCTTC. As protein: CASSQGRLAPGNEQFF.

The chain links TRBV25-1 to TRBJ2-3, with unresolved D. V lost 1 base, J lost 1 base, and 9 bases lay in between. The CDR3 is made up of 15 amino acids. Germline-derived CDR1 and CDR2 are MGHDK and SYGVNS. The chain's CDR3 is CASSESLFGTDTQYF. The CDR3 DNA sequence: TGTGCCAGCAGTGAATCCTTATTCGGCACAGATACGCAGTATTTT.

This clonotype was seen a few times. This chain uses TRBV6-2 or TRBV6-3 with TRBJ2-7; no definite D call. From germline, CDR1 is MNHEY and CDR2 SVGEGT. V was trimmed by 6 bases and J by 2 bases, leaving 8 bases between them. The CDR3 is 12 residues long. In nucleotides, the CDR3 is TGTGCCAGCAGCCGAAACACCTACGAGCAGTACTTC. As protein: CASSRNTYEQYF.

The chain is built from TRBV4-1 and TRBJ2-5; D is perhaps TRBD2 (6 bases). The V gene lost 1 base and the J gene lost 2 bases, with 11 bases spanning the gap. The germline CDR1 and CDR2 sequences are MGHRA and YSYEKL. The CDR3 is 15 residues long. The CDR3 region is CASSQAPGEQETQYF. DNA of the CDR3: TGCGCCAGCAGCCAAGCCCCGGGAGAGCAAGAGACCCAGTACTTC.

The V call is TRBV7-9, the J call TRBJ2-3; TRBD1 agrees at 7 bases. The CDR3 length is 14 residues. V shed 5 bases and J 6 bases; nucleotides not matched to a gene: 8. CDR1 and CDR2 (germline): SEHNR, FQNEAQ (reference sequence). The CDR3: CASSIGTAWDTQYF. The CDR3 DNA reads TGTGCCAGCAGCATAGGGACAGCCTGGGATACGCAGTATTTT.

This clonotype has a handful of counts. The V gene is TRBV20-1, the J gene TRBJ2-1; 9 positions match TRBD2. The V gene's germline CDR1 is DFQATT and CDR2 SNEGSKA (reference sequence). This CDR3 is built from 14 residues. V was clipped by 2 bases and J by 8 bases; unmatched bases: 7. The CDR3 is CSARLAGGQHEQFF. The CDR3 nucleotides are TGCAGTGCTAGATTGGCGGGGGGGCAGCATGAGCAGTTCTTC.

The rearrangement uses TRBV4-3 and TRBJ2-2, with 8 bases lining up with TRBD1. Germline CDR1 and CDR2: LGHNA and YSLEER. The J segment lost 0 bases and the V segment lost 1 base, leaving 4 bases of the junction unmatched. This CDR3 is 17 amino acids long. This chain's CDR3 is CASSQVGDRTNTGELFF. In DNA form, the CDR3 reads TGCGCCAGCAGCCAAGTGGGGGACAGGACGAACACCGGGGAGCTGTTTTTT.

The CDR3 spells CSARGPRGTQYF. In nucleotides, the CDR3 is TGCAGTGCTAGAGGACCCAGGGGGACCCAGTACTTC. The chain is built from TRBV20-1 and TRBJ2-5, with a possible D match to TRBD1 (6 bases). Per the germline V gene, CDR1 is DFQATT and CDR2 is SNEGSKA (reference sequence). The ends were cut back, 1 base at V and 7 bases at J, with 10 bases in the middle. The CDR3 is 12 amino acids.

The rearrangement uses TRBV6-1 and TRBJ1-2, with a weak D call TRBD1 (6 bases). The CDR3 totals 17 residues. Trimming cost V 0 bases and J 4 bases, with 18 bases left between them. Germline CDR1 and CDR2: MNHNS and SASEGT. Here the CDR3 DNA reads TGTGCCAGCAGTGAAGCTGGGATTTCACAGGGCCTCTATGGCTACACCTTC. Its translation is CASSEAGISQGLYGYTF.

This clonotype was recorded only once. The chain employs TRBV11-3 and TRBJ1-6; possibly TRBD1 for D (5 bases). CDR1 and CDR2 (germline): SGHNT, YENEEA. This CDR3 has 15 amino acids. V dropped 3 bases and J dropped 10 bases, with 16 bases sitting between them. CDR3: CASSFRAGEGSPLHF. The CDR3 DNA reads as TGTGCCAGCAGCTTCCGGGCCGGTGAGGGGTCACCCCTCCACTTT.

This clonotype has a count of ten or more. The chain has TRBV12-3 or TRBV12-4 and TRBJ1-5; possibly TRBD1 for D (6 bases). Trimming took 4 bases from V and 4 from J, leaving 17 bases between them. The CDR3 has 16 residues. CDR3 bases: TGTGCCAGCAGTTCAAACCTAGGACAGAAGAATCAGCCCCAGCATTTT. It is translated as CASSSNLGQKNQPQHF.

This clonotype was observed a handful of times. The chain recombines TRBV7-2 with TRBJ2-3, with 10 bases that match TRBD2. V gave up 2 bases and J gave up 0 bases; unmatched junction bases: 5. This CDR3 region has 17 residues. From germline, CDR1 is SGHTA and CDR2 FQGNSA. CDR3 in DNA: TGTGCCAGCAGCTTAAAGCGGGGGGGGATTAGCACAGATACGCAGTATTTT. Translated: CASSLKRGGISTDTQYF. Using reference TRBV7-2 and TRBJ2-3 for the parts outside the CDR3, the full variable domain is GAGVSQSPSNKVTEKGKDVELRCDPISGHTALYWYRQSLGQGLEFLIYFQGNSAPDKSGLPSDRFSAERTGGSVSTLTIQRTQQEDSAVYLCASSLKRGGISTDTQYFGPGTRLTVL.

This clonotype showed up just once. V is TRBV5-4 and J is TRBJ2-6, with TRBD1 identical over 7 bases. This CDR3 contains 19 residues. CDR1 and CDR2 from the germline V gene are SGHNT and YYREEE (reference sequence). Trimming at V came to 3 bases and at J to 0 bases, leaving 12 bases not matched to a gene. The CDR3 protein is CASSSIQGQSVSGANVLTF. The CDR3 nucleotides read TGTGCCAGCAGCTCGATCCAGGGACAGTCGGTCTCTGGGGCCAACGTCCTGACTTTC.

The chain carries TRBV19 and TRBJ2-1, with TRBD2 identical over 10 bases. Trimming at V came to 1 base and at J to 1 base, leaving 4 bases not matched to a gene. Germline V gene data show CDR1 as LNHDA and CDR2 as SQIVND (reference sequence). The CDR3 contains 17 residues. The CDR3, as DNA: TGTGCCAGTAGTATAGTGGCTAGCGGGAGATCCTACAATGAGCAGTTCTTC. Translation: CASSIVASGRSYNEQFF.

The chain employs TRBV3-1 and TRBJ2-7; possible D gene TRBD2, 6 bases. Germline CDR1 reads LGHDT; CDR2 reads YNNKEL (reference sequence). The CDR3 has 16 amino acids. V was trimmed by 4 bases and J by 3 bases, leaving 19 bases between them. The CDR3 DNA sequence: TGTGCCAGCAGCCTTCTTGGCGGGATGGGCCTCTACGAGCAGTACTTC. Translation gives CASSLLGGMGLYEQYF.

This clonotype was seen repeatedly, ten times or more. CDR3 residues: CASSPEGSSYEQYF. The CDR3 region has the DNA TGCGCCAGCAGCCCCGAGGGGTCCTCCTACGAGCAGTACTTC. This sequence joins TRBV5-1 and TRBJ2-7; D may be TRBD1 or TRBD2 (5 bases each). V lost 4 bases, J lost 0 bases, and 11 bases lay in between. Germline V gives CDR1 SGHRS, CDR2 YFSETQ. The CDR3 has 14 amino acids.

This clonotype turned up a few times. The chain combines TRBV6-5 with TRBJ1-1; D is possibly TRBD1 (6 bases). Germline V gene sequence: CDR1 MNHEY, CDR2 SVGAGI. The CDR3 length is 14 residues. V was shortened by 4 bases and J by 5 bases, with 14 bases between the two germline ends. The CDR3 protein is CASSFQTGLTEAFF. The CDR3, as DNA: TGTGCCAGCAGTTTTCAGACAGGCTTAACTGAAGCTTTCTTT.